The rows below give T cell receptor beta chains drawn from one sample of a study of shared clonotypes between healthy human individuals. Sequencing used immunoSEQ multiplex PCR; TCRdb keeps in-frame clones, though not all of them. The table shows about 680,000 clones, with 73% occurring only once. The sequenced material came from memory CD4+ T cells sorted from blood. The origin of the receptors is a woman younger than 45 in good health. Each CDR3 is given with its conserved first and last residue.

>TRBV19|TRBJ1-5
CASSRQSNQPQHF
>TRBV19|TRBJ1-1
CASSKNTEAFF
>TRBV5-1|TRBJ1-2
CASSSRDRGHVSGYTF
>TRBV2|TRBJ2-5
CASTHREYKETQYF
>TRBV30|TRBJ2-5
CAGGTSLETQYF
>TRBV27|TRBJ1-2
CASPPETCDGYTF
>TRBV5-1|TRBJ1-1
CASSEDSNTEAFF
>TRBV5-1|TRBJ1-4
CASSQGSALNEKLFF
>TRBV5-1|TRBJ1-4
CASSSTATNEKLFF
>TRBV7-2|TRBJ2-7
CASSPQLAGNSYEQYF
>TRBV19|TRBJ1-4
CASRAGPGANEKLFF
>TRBV11-2|TRBJ1-3
CASSLAGAGNTIYF
>TRBV30|TRBJ2-2
CAWSVERPGELFF
>TRBV4-2|TRBJ2-7
CASSPQETGQGYEQYF
>TRBV27|TRBJ2-7
CASSLQGASYEQYF
>TRBV5-1|TRBJ2-7
CASSLAASYEQYF
>TRBV18|TRBJ2-3
CASSPLTSGEFTDTQYF